These 26 T cell receptor beta chains originate from one sample sequenced in a study of identical twins. TCRdb redid the calling of the 5' RACE reads with MiXCR, one entry per CDR3 protein. Here the sample spans hundreds of thousands of distinct CDR3 sequences, 8.5% to 9% being singletons. The data were also submitted as part of a second study, on yellow fever vaccine responses in identical twins.

The sample taken for sequencing was PBMCs. All receptors come from a woman between 18 and 29 years old in good health.

This clonotype occurred once. One end of the junction varies from germline; a read error may be responsible. This chain uses TRBV20-1 with TRBJ2-1; D perhaps matches TRBD1 (6 bases). This CDR3 has 17 residues. Per the germline V gene, CDR1 is DFQATT and CDR2 is SNEGSKA (reference sequence). In DNA, the CDR3 is TGCTGTGCTAAACCCGGGTTGGGGCAGGGGTCCTACAATGAGCAGTTCTTC. This translates into CCAKPGLGQGSYNEQFF.

V and J are TRBV6-5 and TRBJ2-5, with D possibly TRBD1 on 6 matching bases. Between the trimmed V and J ends, which lost 4 bases and 2 bases, there was a span of 14 bases. CDR3 length equals 15 residues. In germline, CDR1 is MNHEY, CDR2 SVGAGI. CDR3 residues: CASSSIWTEQETQYF. CDR3 coding DNA: TGTGCCAGCAGTTCAATATGGACAGAGCAAGAGACCCAGTACTTC.

There are a few counts of this clonotype. The genes are TRBV2 and TRBJ2-1, with TRBD2 matching 8 bases. J gave up 12 bases and V 6 bases, and 10 bases lay outside the gene matches. Per the germline V gene, CDR1 is SNHLY and CDR2 is FYNNEI. The CDR3 sequence is 13 residues long. CDR3 sequence reads: CASRPGGAPGQFF. CDR3 in DNA: TGTGCCAGCAGGCCGGGAGGGGCGCCAGGGCAGTTCTTC.

In this sample, this clonotype turned up a few times. In nucleotides, the CDR3 is TGTGCCTGGAGTGGATCTGAGGGTCAGCCCCAGCATTTT. Its protein product is CAWSGSEGQPQHF. This sequence joins TRBV30 and TRBJ1-5; no clear D gene. CDR1 is GTSNPN, CDR2 SVGIG, per germline (reference sequence). The CDR3 is 13 amino acids. Trimming removed 1 base at V and 6 bases at J, with 10 bases between. The variable domain in full, completed from reference TRBV30 and TRBJ1-5, reads SQTIHQWPATLVQPVGSPLSLECTVEGTSNPNLYWYRQAAGRGLQLLFYSVGIGQISSEVPQNLSASRPQDRQFILSSKKLLLSDSGFYLCAWSGSEGQPQHFGDGTRLSIL.

A few counts support this clonotype. The chain carries TRBV7-9 and TRBJ2-5; D is unresolved. Germline CDR1 SEHNR, CDR2 FQNEAQ (reference sequence). The CDR3 is made up of 15 amino acids. Trimming cost V 5 bases and J 3 bases, with 16 bases left between them. CDR3 protein: CASSLVETHKETQYF. CDR3 DNA sequence: TGTGCCAGCAGCCTAGTAGAGACTCATAAAGAGACCCAGTACTTC.

The table lists this clonotype with many counts. J is TRBJ2-1 and V is TRBV7-9; unclear D gene. The CDR3 consists of 16 residues. Germline V gene sequence: CDR1 SEHNR, CDR2 FQNEAQ (reference sequence). Trimming left V 1 base short and J 0 bases short, with 10 bases between. This CDR3 is CASSLGWQTSYNEQFF. The CDR3 DNA reads TGTGCCAGCAGCTTAGGTTGGCAGACCTCCTACAATGAGCAGTTCTTC.

The rearrangement links TRBV15 to TRBJ1-2, with D perhaps TRBD1 (5 bases). This CDR3 contains 14 residues. CDR1 is LNHNV, CDR2 YYDKDF, per germline (reference sequence). V was clipped by 0 bases and J by 8 bases, with 13 bases between them. CDR3 sequence reads: CATSRDRDYGGYTF. The CDR3 DNA follows: TGTGCCACCAGCAGAGACAGGGACTACGGGGGCTACACCTTC.

Of note for this clonotype: This may arise from a read error, as a much more abundant clone is one base away. The V gene is TRBV6-5, the J gene TRBJ2-7, with D hard to call. This CDR3 is built from 15 residues. Germline lookup yields CDR1 MNHEY and CDR2 SVGAGI. The CDR3 sequence is CASRYSRRKVYEQYF. CDR3 DNA sequence: TGTGCCAGCAGATACTCTAGGCGGAAGGTCTACGAGCAGTACTTC.

The table lists this clonotype with a few counts. The CDR3 coding sequence is TGCGCCAGCAGCCCCAGGGGGCGCGAAGGGCTAGCGGGAGGAAGCTCCTACAATGAGCAGTTCTTC. This codes for CASSPRGREGLAGGSSYNEQFF. This sequence joins TRBV4-1 and TRBJ2-1, with 11 bases identical to TRBD2. The germline gives CDR1 MGHRA, CDR2 YSYEKL. CDR3 size: 22 residues. V was clipped by 4 bases and J by 0 bases; unmatched bases: 20.

This clonotype was counted at least ten times. This chain links TRBV20-1 with TRBJ2-7; TRBD1 matches 10 bases. The CDR3 is 14 residues long. Unmatched junction bases numbered 11, after V lost 6 bases and J lost 6 bases. In germline, CDR1 is DFQATT, CDR2 SNEGSKA (reference sequence). The CDR3 region is CSAERADRGSEQYF. In DNA form, the CDR3 reads TGCAGTGCGGAACGAGCGGACAGGGGGTCCGAGCAGTACTTC.

This clonotype was seen more than once but under ten times. V and J are TRBV4-2 and TRBJ2-1; 10 bases agree with TRBD1. V trimming: 1 base; J trimming: 8 bases; junction bases outside the gene matches: 8. Germline values: CDR1 LGHNA, CDR2 YNFKEQ. CDR3 length: 16 amino acids. CDR3 coding DNA: TGTGCCAGCAGCCAAGGGCCGGGACAGGGGTGGGATGAGCAGTTCTTC. It specifies CASSQGPGQGWDEQFF.

Many counts were recorded for this clonotype. The chain uses TRBV10-3 and TRBJ2-7, with 11 bases aligning to TRBD2. V lost 4 bases, J lost 1 base, and 0 bases stayed unmatched. Germline lookup yields CDR1 ENHRY and CDR2 SYGVKD. The CDR3 is 14 amino acids. The CDR3 loop reads CAISGLAGSYEQYF. CDR3 DNA sequence: TGTGCCATCAGTGGACTAGCGGGATCCTACGAGCAGTACTTC.

This clonotype was counted between two and nine times. The chain couples TRBV6-5 to TRBJ2-1; D is unresolved. The ends were cut back, 3 bases at V and 4 bases at J, with 10 bases in the middle. The length of the CDR3 is 14 residues. The germline CDR1 and CDR2 sequences are MNHEY and SVGAGI. The CDR3 DNA is TGTGCCAGCAGTTATCAGGCGCCATACAATGAGCAGTTCTTC. It specifies CASSYQAPYNEQFF.

This clonotype was counted a few times. The rearrangement uses TRBV6-1 and TRBJ2-1; D not resolved. V was cut by 8 bases and J by 0 bases, with 8 bases left in between. The CDR3 contains 13 residues. Looked up from germline, CDR1 is MNHNS and CDR2 is SASEGT. The CDR3 spells CASGPSSYNEQFF. Here the CDR3 DNA reads TGTGCCAGCGGACCGAGCTCCTACAATGAGCAGTTCTTC.

In its sample, this clonotype was seen a few times. V usage is TRBV6-1 and J usage is TRBJ2-3; no firm D call. V lost 6 bases, J lost 5 bases, and 18 bases lay in between. The CDR3 runs to 15 residues. Germline CDR1 MNHNS, CDR2 SASEGT. CDR3 sequence (DNA): TGTGCCAGCAGGAGACTGGATTCGGGTAAAGATACGCAGTATTTT. Translating it yields CASRRLDSGKDTQYF.

This clonotype turned up a few times. The chain couples TRBV28 to TRBJ1-2, with no clear D. Germline CDR1 and CDR2: MDHEN and SYDVKM. The CDR3 is 12 residues long. The ends were cut back, 6 bases at V and 2 bases at J, with 7 bases in the middle. The CDR3 nucleotides read TGTGCCAGCAGCCAACAAAACTATGGCTACACCTTC. This sequence encodes CASSQQNYGYTF.

This clonotype was counted a few times. The V gene is TRBV2, the J gene TRBJ2-7; TRBD1 is a possible D gene (6 bases). From germline, CDR1 is SNHLY and CDR2 FYNNEI. CDR3 size: 13 residues. Trimming shortened V by 5 bases and J by 3 bases, and 11 bases separated the two germline ends. CDR3 sequence: CASSYTGLYEQYF. Here the CDR3 DNA reads TGTGCCAGCAGTTATACAGGGCTCTACGAGCAGTACTTC.

This clonotype was seen a few times. V is TRBV3-1 and J is TRBJ2-1, with 9 positions matching TRBD2. The V segment lost 1 base and the J segment 5 bases; nucleotides outside the gene matches: 3. Germline CDR1 is LGHDT and CDR2 is YNNKEL (reference sequence). The length of the CDR3 is 15 residues. The CDR3 loop is CASSQVVAGDNEQFF. In DNA form, the CDR3 reads TGTGCCAGCAGCCAAGTAGTAGCGGGAGACAATGAGCAGTTCTTC.

Many counts were recorded for this clonotype. V gene TRBV12-3 or TRBV12-4 combines with J gene TRBJ1-1; D possibly corresponds to TRBD1 (5 bases). There are 11 residues in the CDR3. The ends were cut back, 1 base at V and 8 bases at J, with 5 bases in the middle. For the CDR3, the DNA is TGTGCCAGCAGTTTAGACAGGGAAGCTTTCTTT. Protein: CASSLDREAFF.

J is TRBJ1-1 and V is TRBV29-1, with D unresolved. The V end was cut by 2 bases, the J end by 3 bases, with 16 bases between. The CDR3 length is 15 residues. Germline V gene sequence: CDR1 SQVTM, CDR2 ANQGSEA. CDR3 sequence (DNA): TGCAGCGTTGAATTTGGGAGACGGATCCACACTGAAGCTTTCTTT. Its protein product is CSVEFGRRIHTEAFF.

This clonotype has a handful of counts. The chain couples TRBV12-3 or TRBV12-4 to TRBJ2-7; TRBD1 is a possible D gene (6 bases). The CDR3 runs to 13 residues. Trimming stripped 6 bases from V and 6 bases from J, with 15 bases between. As DNA, the CDR3 is TGTGCCAGCAGCACAATAGTGGGGGCCGAGCAGTACTTC. This encodes CASSTIVGAEQYF.

The rearrangement joins TRBV18 to TRBJ2-3, with 11 positions matching TRBD2. This CDR3 comprises 16 residues. The V gene end was trimmed by 3 bases and the J gene end by 1 base; junction bases not matched to a gene: 3. Germline assignment: CDR1 KGHSH and CDR2 LQKENI. CDR3 sequence reads: CASSPTSGEGTDTQYF. DNA of the CDR3: TGTGCCAGCTCACCGACTAGCGGGGAAGGCACAGATACGCAGTATTTT. The variable domain in full, with the rest retrieved from reference TRBV18 and TRBJ2-3, is NAGVMQNPRHLVRRRGQEARLRCSPMKGHSHVYWYRQLPEEGLKFMVYLQKENIIDESGMPKERFSAEFPKEGPSILRIQQVVRGDSAAYFCASSPTSGEGTDTQYFGPGTRLTVL.

This clonotype has ten or more counts. The rearrangement uses TRBV6-1 and TRBJ2-2, with a weak D call TRBD1 (6 bases). Germline assignment: CDR1 MNHNS and CDR2 SASEGT. The CDR3 is 15 residues long. V was cut by 6 bases and J by 1 base, with 12 bases left in between. The CDR3 is CASRPGQLNTGELFF. In DNA, the CDR3 is TGTGCCAGCAGACCGGGACAACTGAACACCGGGGAGCTGTTTTTT.

This clonotype has at least ten counts. The J gene is TRBJ2-1, the V gene TRBV5-5, with 11 bases that match TRBD2. This CDR3 region has 13 residues. The germline gives CDR1 SGHKS, CDR2 YYEKEE (reference sequence). After removal of 6 bases from V and 7 bases from J, the junction contained 3 bases not matched to a gene. The CDR3 protein is CASTSGGHNEQFF. The CDR3 DNA is TGTGCCAGCACTAGCGGGGGGCATAATGAGCAGTTCTTC.

As regards this clonotype: Germline and junction disagree at one end, which may indicate a read error. The CDR3 DNA sequence: TGTGCCATCAGTTTTAGGGCAGGACCCCATCGTTACACAGATACGCAGTATTTT. As protein: CAISFRAGPHRYTDTQYF. The chain is built from TRBV12-3 or TRBV12-4 and TRBJ2-3; D remains unclear. CDR3 size: 18 residues.

The chain has TRBV2 and TRBJ2-7, with 7 positions matching TRBD2. The CDR3 loop spans 15 amino acids. Germline assignment: CDR1 SNHLY and CDR2 FYNNEI. The V gene end was trimmed by 8 bases and the J gene end by 0 bases; junction bases not matched to a gene: 10. CDR3 sequence reads: CASEGRGYSSYEQYF. DNA for the CDR3: TGTGCCAGCGAAGGGCGGGGGTACAGCTCCTACGAGCAGTACTTC.